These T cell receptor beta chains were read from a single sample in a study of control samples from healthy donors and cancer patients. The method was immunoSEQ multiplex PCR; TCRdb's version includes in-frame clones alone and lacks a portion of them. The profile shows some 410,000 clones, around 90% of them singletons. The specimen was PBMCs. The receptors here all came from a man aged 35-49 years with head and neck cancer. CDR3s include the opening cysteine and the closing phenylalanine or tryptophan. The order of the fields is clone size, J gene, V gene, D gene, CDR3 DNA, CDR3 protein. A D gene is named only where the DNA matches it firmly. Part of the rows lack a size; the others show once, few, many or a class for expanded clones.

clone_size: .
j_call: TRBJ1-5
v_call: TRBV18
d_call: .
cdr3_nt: TGTGCCAGCTCACCGGAGCCGGGGGCCTTCAATCAGCCCCAGCATTTT
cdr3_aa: CASSPEPGAFNQPQHF

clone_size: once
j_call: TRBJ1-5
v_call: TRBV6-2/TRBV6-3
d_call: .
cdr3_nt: TGTGCCAGCAGTTACTCGCACCGCCTTCCTTATCAGCCCCAGCATTTT
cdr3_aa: CASSYSHRLPYQPQHF

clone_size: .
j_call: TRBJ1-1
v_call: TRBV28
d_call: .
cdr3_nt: TGTGCCAGCAGTTTATGGGGGGCAGGGGTGGGCACTGAAGCTTTCTTT
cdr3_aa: CASSLWGAGVGTEAFF

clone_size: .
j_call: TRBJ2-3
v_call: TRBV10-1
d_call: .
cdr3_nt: TGCGCCAGCAGTGAGTGGAGGACAGATACGCAGTATTTT
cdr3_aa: CASSEWRTDTQYF

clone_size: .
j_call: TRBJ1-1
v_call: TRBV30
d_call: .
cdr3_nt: TGTGCCTGGAGTACTGAAGCTTTCTTT
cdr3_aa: CAWSTEAFF

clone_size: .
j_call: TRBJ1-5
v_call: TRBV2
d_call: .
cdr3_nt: TGTGCCAGCAGTGAACGAAGGGGAAACCAGCCCCAGCATTTT
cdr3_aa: CASSERRGNQPQHF

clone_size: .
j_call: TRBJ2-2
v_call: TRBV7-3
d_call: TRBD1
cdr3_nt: TGTGCCAGCAGCTCCTTAGGGACAGGGGTGACCGGGGAGCTGTTTTTT
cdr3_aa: CASSSLGTGVTGELFF

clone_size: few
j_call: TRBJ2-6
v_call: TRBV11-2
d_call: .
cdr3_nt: TGTGCCAGCAGCTTCGGGTACTCTGGGGCCAACGTCCTGACTTTC
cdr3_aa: CASSFGYSGANVLTF

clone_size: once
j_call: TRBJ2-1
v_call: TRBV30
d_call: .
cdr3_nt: TGTGCCTGGAGTGCCGGGATTGATTCCTACAATGAGCAGTTCTTC
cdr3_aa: CAWSAGIDSYNEQFF

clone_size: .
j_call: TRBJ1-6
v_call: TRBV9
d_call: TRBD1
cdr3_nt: TGTGCCAGCAGCGCTACCGGGACAGGGTACAATTCACCCCTCCACTTT
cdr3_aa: CASSATGTGYNSPLHF

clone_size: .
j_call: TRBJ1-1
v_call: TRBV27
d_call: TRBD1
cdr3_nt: TGTGCCAGCAGCCCCGAGGGCAGGGGGCGATTTAGTGAAGCTTTCTTT
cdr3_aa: CASSPEGRGRFSEAFF

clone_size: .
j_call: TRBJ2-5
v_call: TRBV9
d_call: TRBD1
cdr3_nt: TGTGCCAGCAGCGAGGACAGGGGGCGAGAGACCCAGTACTTC
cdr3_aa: CASSEDRGRETQYF

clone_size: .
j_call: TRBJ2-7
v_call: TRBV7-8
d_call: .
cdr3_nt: TGTGCCAGCAGCCCTGACTCATCCTACGAGCAGTACTTC
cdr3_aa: CASSPDSSYEQYF

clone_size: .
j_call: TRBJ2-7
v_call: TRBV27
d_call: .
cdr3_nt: TGTGCCAGCAGCAAACAGGTCTCCTACGAGCAGTACTTC
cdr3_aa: CASSKQVSYEQYF

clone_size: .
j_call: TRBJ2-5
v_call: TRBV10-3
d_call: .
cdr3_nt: TGTGCCATCAATGGGGACATAGAGACCCAGTACTTC
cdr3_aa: CAINGDIETQYF

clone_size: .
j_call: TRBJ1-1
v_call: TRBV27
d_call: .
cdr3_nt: TGTGCCAGCAGAAATAGGGGAGGCACTGAAGCTTTCTTT
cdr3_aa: CASRNRGGTEAFF

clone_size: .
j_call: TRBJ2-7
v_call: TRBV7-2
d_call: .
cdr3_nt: TGTGCCAGCAGCTCATTAGCGGAAGTTTCCTACGAGCAGTACTTC
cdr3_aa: CASSSLAEVSYEQYF

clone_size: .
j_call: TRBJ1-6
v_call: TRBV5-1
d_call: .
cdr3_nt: TGCGCCAGCAGCTTGGAGGGCAGCTCCTATAATTCACCCCTCCACTTT
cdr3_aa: CASSLEGSSYNSPLHF

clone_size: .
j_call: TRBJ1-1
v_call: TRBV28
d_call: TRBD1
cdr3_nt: TGTGCCAGCAGTCCCACCGGGACAGGGTTGAACACTGAAGCTTTCTTT
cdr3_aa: CASSPTGTGLNTEAFF

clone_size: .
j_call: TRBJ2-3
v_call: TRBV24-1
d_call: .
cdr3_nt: TGTGCCACCAGTTACGGGAATGAGACAGATACGCAGTATTTT
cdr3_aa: CATSYGNETDTQYF

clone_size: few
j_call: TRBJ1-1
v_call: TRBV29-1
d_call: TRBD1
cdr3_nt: TGCAGCGCCCCGACCGGGACAGGGAACACTGAAGCTTTCTTT
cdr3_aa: CSAPTGTGNTEAFF

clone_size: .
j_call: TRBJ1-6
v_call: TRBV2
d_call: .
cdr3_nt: TGTGCCAGCAGTGGGTCGGGGGTGCCCTATAATTCACCCCTCCACTTT
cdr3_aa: CASSGSGVPYNSPLHF